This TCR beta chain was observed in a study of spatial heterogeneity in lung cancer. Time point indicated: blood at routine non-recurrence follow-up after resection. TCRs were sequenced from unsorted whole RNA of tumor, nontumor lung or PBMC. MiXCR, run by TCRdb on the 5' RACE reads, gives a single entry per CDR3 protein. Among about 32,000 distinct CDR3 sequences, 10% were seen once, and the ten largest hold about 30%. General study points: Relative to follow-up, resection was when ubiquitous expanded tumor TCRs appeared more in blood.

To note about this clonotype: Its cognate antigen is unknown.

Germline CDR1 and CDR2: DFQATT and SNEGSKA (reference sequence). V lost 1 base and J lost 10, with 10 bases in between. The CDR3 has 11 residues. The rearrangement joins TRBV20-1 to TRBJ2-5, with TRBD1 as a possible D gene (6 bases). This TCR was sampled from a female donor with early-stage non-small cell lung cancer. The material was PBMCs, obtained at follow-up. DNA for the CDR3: TGCAGTGCTAGAGGGACAGAGGTCCAGTACTTC. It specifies CSARGTEVQYF.